The clone carrying this TCR beta chain was recorded many times. The antigen is not known. These data originate in a study of T-cell reconstitution after alpha-beta-depleted transplantation in children. Whole-study findings and limits: At one year after transplant, newly produced T cells mostly accounted for T-cell counts and diversity.

Unique molecular identifiers were incorporated during preparation of the TCRbeta library. TCRdb called the PCR reads again in MiXCR, with one record for every CDR3 protein. Counted here are about 160,000 distinct CDR3 sequences, around 10% occurring once; the ten biggest clones make up around 13%. CDR1 is DFQATT and CDR2 is SNEGSKA in the germline V gene (reference sequence). This CDR3 is built from 14 residues. V was shortened by 2 bases and J by 4 bases, with 12 bases between the two germline ends. The chain has TRBV20-1 and TRBJ2-1; tentative D call: TRBD1 (6 bases). The starting material was PBMCs, obtained before TCRalphabeta/CD19-depleted stem cell transplant. This clonotype originated in a boy aged 2-15 years with acute myeloid leukemia, due to receive a stem cell transplant. As DNA, the CDR3 is TGCAGTGCTAGATTACAGGGTTGGTACAATGAGCAGTTCTTC. Amino acid sequence: CSARLQGWYNEQFF.